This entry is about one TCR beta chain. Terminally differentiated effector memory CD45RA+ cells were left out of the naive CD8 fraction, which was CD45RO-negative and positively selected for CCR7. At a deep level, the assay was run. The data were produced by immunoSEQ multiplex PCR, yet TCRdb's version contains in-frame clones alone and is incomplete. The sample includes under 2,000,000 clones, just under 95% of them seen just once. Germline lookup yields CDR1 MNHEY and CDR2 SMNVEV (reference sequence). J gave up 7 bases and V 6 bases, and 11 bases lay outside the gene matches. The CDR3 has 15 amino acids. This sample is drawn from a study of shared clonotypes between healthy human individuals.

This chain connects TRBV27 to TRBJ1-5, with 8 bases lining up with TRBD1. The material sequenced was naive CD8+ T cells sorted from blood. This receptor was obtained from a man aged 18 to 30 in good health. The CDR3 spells CASSRGQGLMQPQHF. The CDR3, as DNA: TGTGCCAGCAGCCGAGGACAGGGCCTGATGCAGCCCCAGCATTTT.